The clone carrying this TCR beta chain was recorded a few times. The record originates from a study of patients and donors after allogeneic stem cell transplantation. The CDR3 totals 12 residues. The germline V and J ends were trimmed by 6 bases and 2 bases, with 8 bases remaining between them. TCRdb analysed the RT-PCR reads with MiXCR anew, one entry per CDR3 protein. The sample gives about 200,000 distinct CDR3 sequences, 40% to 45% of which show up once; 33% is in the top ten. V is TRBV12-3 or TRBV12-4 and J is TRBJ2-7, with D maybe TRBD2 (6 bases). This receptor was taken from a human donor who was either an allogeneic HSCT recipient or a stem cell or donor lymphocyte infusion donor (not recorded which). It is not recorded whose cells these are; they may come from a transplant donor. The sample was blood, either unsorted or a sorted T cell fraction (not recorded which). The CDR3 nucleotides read TGTGCCAGCAGAGCGGGCGCCTACGAGCAGTACTTC. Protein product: CASRAGAYEQYF.